Listed below are T cell receptor beta chains from one sample, sequenced in a study of B cell selection in AIRE deficiency. Here immunoSEQ multiplex PCR was the method, and the copy in TCRdb shows in-frame clones only, minus some. The table lists 25,000 or so clones, 95% to 98% of them singletons. The sequenced material came from conventional CD4+ T cells sorted from PBMCs. These receptors all come from a human donor with AIRE deficiency. The CDR3 runs from the conserved cysteine through the conserved F or W. Each record gives: clone size, J gene, D gene, V gene, CDR3 DNA, CDR3 protein. The D gene is left open where the match is weak. A clone size is listed for some rows: how often the clone was seen (once, few, many), or a class if it is expanded.

abundance: NA
j_gene: TRBJ1-1
d_gene: NA
v_gene: TRBV7-3
CDR3nt: TGTGCCAGCAGACAACAGGGTAGGAGCACTGAAGCTTTCTTT
CDR3aa: CASRQQGRSTEAFF

abundance: NA
j_gene: TRBJ2-3
d_gene: NA
v_gene: TRBV28
CDR3nt: TGTGCCAGCAGCTCCGTGTCGGGCGCCTCTAGCACAGATACGCAGTATTTT
CDR3aa: CASSSVSGASSTDTQYF

abundance: NA
j_gene: TRBJ2-5
d_gene: NA
v_gene: TRBV5-4
CDR3nt: TGTGCCAGCAGCTTCGGGACGGTTAAGTCTCAGTACTTC
CDR3aa: CASSFGTVKSQYF

abundance: once
j_gene: TRBJ2-1
d_gene: NA
v_gene: TRBV4-3
CDR3nt: TGCGCCAGCAGCCAAGAAAAGGCTAGGGATGAGCAGTTCTTC
CDR3aa: CASSQEKARDEQFF

abundance: NA
j_gene: TRBJ1-2
d_gene: NA
v_gene: TRBV14
CDR3nt: TGTGCCAGCAGCCAAGTTCTCGGGTATGGCTACACCTTC
CDR3aa: CASSQVLGYGYTF

abundance: once
j_gene: TRBJ2-5
d_gene: NA
v_gene: TRBV4-1
CDR3nt: TGCGCCAGCAGCCAAGTTGGGGGAGAGGGCCGGGAGACCCAGTACTTC
CDR3aa: CASSQVGGEGRETQYF

abundance: NA
j_gene: TRBJ2-2
d_gene: NA
v_gene: TRBV2
CDR3nt: TGTGCCAGCAGTGAAGCCCCTAAAACTAGCAGGGAGCTGTTTTTT
CDR3aa: CASSEAPKTSRELFF

abundance: NA
j_gene: TRBJ2-2
d_gene: NA
v_gene: TRBV27
CDR3nt: TGTGCCAGCAGTTCGTACAGCAACACCGGGGAGCTGTTTTTT
CDR3aa: CASSSYSNTGELFF

abundance: NA
j_gene: TRBJ1-2
d_gene: NA
v_gene: TRBV28
CDR3nt: TGTGCCAGCAGTTTTTATCAGGTTGGCTACACCTTC
CDR3aa: CASSFYQVGYTF

abundance: NA
j_gene: TRBJ2-1
d_gene: NA
v_gene: TRBV11-3
CDR3nt: TGTGCCAGCAGCAAGGGAGGGGGCAATGAGCAGTTCTTC
CDR3aa: CASSKGGGNEQFF

abundance: NA
j_gene: TRBJ2-2
d_gene: TRBD1
v_gene: TRBV5-1
CDR3nt: TGCGCCAGCAGCCAAAACGGACAGGGGAACACCGGGGAGCTGTTTTTT
CDR3aa: CASSQNGQGNTGELFF

abundance: NA
j_gene: TRBJ2-1
d_gene: NA
v_gene: TRBV11-3
CDR3nt: TGTGCCAGCAGCTCCGGGGATGAGCAGTTCTTC
CDR3aa: CASSSGDEQFF

abundance: NA
j_gene: TRBJ2-7
d_gene: NA
v_gene: TRBV27
CDR3nt: TGTGCCAGCAGTTTGTTCAGGGCTTACGAGCAGTACTTC
CDR3aa: CASSLFRAYEQYF

abundance: NA
j_gene: TRBJ1-5
d_gene: TRBD1
v_gene: TRBV15
CDR3nt: TGTGCCACCAGCAGAGATGGGACAGGGGGCAATCAGCCCCAGCATTTT
CDR3aa: CATSRDGTGGNQPQHF

abundance: NA
j_gene: TRBJ1-4
d_gene: NA
v_gene: TRBV2
CDR3nt: TGTGCCAGCAGTCCAAGGGGGGGTCTAAATGAAAAACTGTTTTTT
CDR3aa: CASSPRGGLNEKLFF

abundance: NA
j_gene: TRBJ2-7
d_gene: TRBD1
v_gene: TRBV18
CDR3nt: TGTGCCAGCTCACCAGACAGGGTAGCCTACGAGCAGTACTTC
CDR3aa: CASSPDRVAYEQYF

abundance: NA
j_gene: TRBJ2-1
d_gene: NA
v_gene: TRBV10-1
CDR3nt: TGCGCCAGCAGTGAAAGGGCTAGCTGGAATGAGCAGTTCTTC
CDR3aa: CASSERASWNEQFF

abundance: NA
j_gene: TRBJ2-1
d_gene: TRBD1
v_gene: TRBV5-1
CDR3nt: TGCGCCAGCAGCCCCCGAGGCGCAGGGGGCTTATACAATGAGCAGTTCTTC
CDR3aa: CASSPRGAGGLYNEQFF

abundance: NA
j_gene: TRBJ2-3
d_gene: TRBD1
v_gene: TRBV27
CDR3nt: TGTGCCAGCAGTGCCAAGACAGGGTTGGGTTTGGATACGCAGTATTTT
CDR3aa: CASSAKTGLGLDTQYF

abundance: NA
j_gene: TRBJ1-2
d_gene: TRBD1
v_gene: TRBV10-3
CDR3nt: TGTGCCATCAGTGAGTCGGGGACAGCAAGAAATGGCTACACCTTC
CDR3aa: CAISESGTARNGYTF

abundance: NA
j_gene: TRBJ2-3
d_gene: NA
v_gene: TRBV7-3
CDR3nt: TGTGCCAGCAGCTCCGGTCGGGACACAGATACGCAGTATTTT
CDR3aa: CASSSGRDTDTQYF

abundance: NA
j_gene: TRBJ2-2
d_gene: NA
v_gene: TRBV7-2
CDR3nt: TGTGCCAGCAGTACGTCAGGGACGGGCGGGGAGCTGTTTTTT
CDR3aa: CASSTSGTGGELFF

abundance: NA
j_gene: TRBJ2-3
d_gene: NA
v_gene: TRBV7-2
CDR3nt: TGTGCCAGCAGCCCCCAGTCCGGGTGGTCGTCAGATACGCAGTATTTT
CDR3aa: CASSPQSGWSSDTQYF

abundance: NA
j_gene: TRBJ2-7
d_gene: TRBD2
v_gene: TRBV5-3
CDR3nt: TGTGCCAGAAGCTTGGTCACTAGCGGGAGTAGTCTCGGTTACGAGCAGTACTTC
CDR3aa: CARSLVTSGSSLGYEQYF

abundance: NA
j_gene: TRBJ2-6
d_gene: NA
v_gene: TRBV28
CDR3nt: TGTGCCAGCGGAGTCGAAGTCCCGAACTCTGGGGCCAACGTCCTGACTTTC
CDR3aa: CASGVEVPNSGANVLTF

abundance: NA
j_gene: TRBJ2-1
d_gene: TRBD2
v_gene: TRBV7-3
CDR3nt: TGTGCCAGCAGCCTTAGCGGGCAGGGCAATGAGCAGTTCTTC
CDR3aa: CASSLSGQGNEQFF

abundance: once
j_gene: TRBJ2-2
d_gene: NA
v_gene: TRBV11-3
CDR3nt: TGTGCCAGCAGCGCTGGGGGGTCGGCAACCGGGGAGCTGTTTTTT
CDR3aa: CASSAGGSATGELFF

abundance: NA
j_gene: TRBJ2-1
d_gene: TRBD2
v_gene: TRBV28
CDR3nt: TGTGCCAGCAGTTTTTTAGGTCTAGCGGGAGACAATGAGCAGTTCTTC
CDR3aa: CASSFLGLAGDNEQFF

abundance: NA
j_gene: TRBJ2-1
d_gene: NA
v_gene: TRBV30
CDR3nt: TGTGCCTGGAACCCCATCGGTAATGAGCAGTTCTTC
CDR3aa: CAWNPIGNEQFF

abundance: NA
j_gene: TRBJ2-3
d_gene: NA
v_gene: TRBV5-1
CDR3nt: TGCGCCAGCAGTAGTCCCACAGATACGCAGTATTTT
CDR3aa: CASSSPTDTQYF

abundance: NA
j_gene: TRBJ1-6
d_gene: NA
v_gene: TRBV10-3
CDR3nt: TGTGCCATCAGTGAGTCGGTGAGGGATTCACCCCTCCACTTT
CDR3aa: CAISESVRDSPLHF

abundance: NA
j_gene: TRBJ1-1
d_gene: NA
v_gene: TRBV4-1
CDR3nt: TGCGCCAGCAGGGGACCCTTAAGAGACACTGAAGCTTTCTTT
CDR3aa: CASRGPLRDTEAFF

abundance: NA
j_gene: TRBJ2-7
d_gene: NA
v_gene: TRBV4-1
CDR3nt: TGCGCCAGCAGAGATGTAGGACGCGAGCAGTACTTC
CDR3aa: CASRDVGREQYF

abundance: once
j_gene: TRBJ2-3
d_gene: NA
v_gene: TRBV5-1
CDR3nt: TGCGCCAGCAGCTTAGGGGTAGATACGCAGTATTTT
CDR3aa: CASSLGVDTQYF

abundance: NA
j_gene: TRBJ1-2
d_gene: NA
v_gene: TRBV18
CDR3nt: TGTGCCAGCCGCGGGGCAGGGAGAGGCTACACCTTC
CDR3aa: CASRGAGRGYTF

abundance: NA
j_gene: TRBJ2-1
d_gene: NA
v_gene: TRBV7-8
CDR3nt: TGTGCCAGCAGCCTACGGCCAACGGGAGTAATCAGGAATGAGCAGTTCTTC
CDR3aa: CASSLRPTGVIRNEQFF

abundance: NA
j_gene: TRBJ2-1
d_gene: NA
v_gene: TRBV9
CDR3nt: TGTGCCAGCAGCGTATCGCCCTCCCTCGACAATGAGCAGTTCTTC
CDR3aa: CASSVSPSLDNEQFF

abundance: NA
j_gene: TRBJ1-2
d_gene: NA
v_gene: TRBV6-1
CDR3nt: TGTGCCAGCACTGAAGGGGGAGTCCCCAGATTAATCTATGGCTACACCTTC
CDR3aa: CASTEGGVPRLIYGYTF

abundance: NA
j_gene: TRBJ2-3
d_gene: NA
v_gene: TRBV7-2
CDR3nt: TGTGCCAGCAGCCAAGGACACACAGATACGCAGTATTTT
CDR3aa: CASSQGHTDTQYF

abundance: NA
j_gene: TRBJ2-5
d_gene: TRBD2
v_gene: TRBV7-9
CDR3nt: TGTGCCAGCAGCTACCTCCCTACTAGCGAAGAGACCCAGTACTTC
CDR3aa: CASSYLPTSEETQYF

abundance: few
j_gene: TRBJ1-2
d_gene: NA
v_gene: TRBV7-9
CDR3nt: TGTGCCAGCAGCTTAGCTCCAGGGGCATATGGCTACACCTTC
CDR3aa: CASSLAPGAYGYTF

abundance: NA
j_gene: TRBJ2-7
d_gene: TRBD2
v_gene: TRBV5-4
CDR3nt: TGTGCCAGCAGCTTCTCAAGTAACCCTAGCGGATACTCCTACGAGCAGTACTTC
CDR3aa: CASSFSSNPSGYSYEQYF

abundance: once
j_gene: TRBJ2-4
d_gene: NA
v_gene: TRBV5-4
CDR3nt: TGTGCCAGCAGCTTGCAGGAAACAAAAAACATTCAGTACTTC
CDR3aa: CASSLQETKNIQYF

abundance: NA
j_gene: TRBJ2-7
d_gene: TRBD2
v_gene: TRBV5-6
CDR3nt: TGTGCCAGCAGCTTTCTGTCTAGCGGGCAGGTCACCTACGAGCAGTACTTC
CDR3aa: CASSFLSSGQVTYEQYF

abundance: NA
j_gene: TRBJ2-2
d_gene: NA
v_gene: TRBV15
CDR3nt: TGTGCCACCCGTCAGACGGTCGGGGAGCTGTTTTTT
CDR3aa: CATRQTVGELFF